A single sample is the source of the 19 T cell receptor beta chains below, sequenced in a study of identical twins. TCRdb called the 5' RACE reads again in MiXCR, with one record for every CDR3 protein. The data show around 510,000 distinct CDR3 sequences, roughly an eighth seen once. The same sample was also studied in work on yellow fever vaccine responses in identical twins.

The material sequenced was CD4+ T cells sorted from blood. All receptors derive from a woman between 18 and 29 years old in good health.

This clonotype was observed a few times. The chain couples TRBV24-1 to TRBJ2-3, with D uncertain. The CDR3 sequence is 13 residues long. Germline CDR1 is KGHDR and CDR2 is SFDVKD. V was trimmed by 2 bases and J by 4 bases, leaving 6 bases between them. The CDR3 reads CATSDSSADTQYF. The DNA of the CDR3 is TGTGCCACCAGTGATTCTAGTGCAGATACGCAGTATTTT.

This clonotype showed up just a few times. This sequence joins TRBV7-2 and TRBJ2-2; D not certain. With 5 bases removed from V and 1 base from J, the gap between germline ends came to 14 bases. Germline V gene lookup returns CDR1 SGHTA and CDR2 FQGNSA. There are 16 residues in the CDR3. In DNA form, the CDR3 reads TGTGCCAGCAGCCTACAACAGATCAAGAACACCGGGGAGCTGTTTTTT. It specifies CASSLQQIKNTGELFF.

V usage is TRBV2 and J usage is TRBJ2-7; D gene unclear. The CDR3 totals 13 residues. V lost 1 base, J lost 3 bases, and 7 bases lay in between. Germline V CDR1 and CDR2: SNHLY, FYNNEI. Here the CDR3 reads CASSEDYSYEQYF. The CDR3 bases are TGTGCCAGCAGTGAAGACTACAGCTACGAGCAGTACTTC.

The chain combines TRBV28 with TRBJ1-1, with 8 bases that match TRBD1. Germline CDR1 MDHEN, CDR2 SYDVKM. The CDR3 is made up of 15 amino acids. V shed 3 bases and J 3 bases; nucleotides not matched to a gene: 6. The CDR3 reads CASSLPTGEYTEAFF. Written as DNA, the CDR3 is TGTGCCAGCAGTTTGCCGACAGGGGAGTACACTGAAGCTTTCTTT.

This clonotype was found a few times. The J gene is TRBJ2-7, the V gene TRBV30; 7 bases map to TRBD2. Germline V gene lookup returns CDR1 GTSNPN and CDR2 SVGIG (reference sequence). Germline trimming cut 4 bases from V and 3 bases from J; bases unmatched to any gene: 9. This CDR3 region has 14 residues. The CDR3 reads CAWTRTRTSYEQYF. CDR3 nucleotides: TGTGCCTGGACCCGGACTAGGACTAGCTACGAGCAGTACTTC.

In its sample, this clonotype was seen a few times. This CDR3 is CASSQQRGQGTYEQYF. The CDR3, as DNA: TGTGCCAGCAGCCAGCAAAGGGGACAGGGAACCTACGAGCAGTACTTC. The gene calls are TRBV3-1 and TRBJ2-7; 9 nucleotides line up with TRBD1. The CDR3 covers 16 residues. Germline CDR1 LGHDT, CDR2 YNNKEL (reference sequence). Trimming took 3 bases from V and 2 from J; bases not matched to a gene: 8.

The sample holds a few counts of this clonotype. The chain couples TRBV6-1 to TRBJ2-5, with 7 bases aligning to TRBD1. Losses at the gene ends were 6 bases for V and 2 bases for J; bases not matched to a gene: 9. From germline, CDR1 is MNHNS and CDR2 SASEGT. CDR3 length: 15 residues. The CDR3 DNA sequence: TGTGCCAGCAGACTAGGGACAGCGACTCAAGAGACCCAGTACTTC. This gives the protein CASRLGTATQETQYF.

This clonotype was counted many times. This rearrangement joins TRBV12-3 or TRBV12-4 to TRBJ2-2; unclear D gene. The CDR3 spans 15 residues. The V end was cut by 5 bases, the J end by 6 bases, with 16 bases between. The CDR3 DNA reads TGTGCCAGCAGTCCTCTGCGAAAAGGGTCCGGGGAGCTGTTTTTT. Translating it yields CASSPLRKGSGELFF.

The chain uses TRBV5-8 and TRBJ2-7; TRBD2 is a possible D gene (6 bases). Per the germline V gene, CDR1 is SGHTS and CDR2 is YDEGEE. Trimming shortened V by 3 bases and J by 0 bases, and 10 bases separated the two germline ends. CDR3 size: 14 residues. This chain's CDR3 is CASSYQEGSYEQYF. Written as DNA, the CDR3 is TGTGCCAGCAGCTATCAGGAGGGCTCCTACGAGCAGTACTTC.

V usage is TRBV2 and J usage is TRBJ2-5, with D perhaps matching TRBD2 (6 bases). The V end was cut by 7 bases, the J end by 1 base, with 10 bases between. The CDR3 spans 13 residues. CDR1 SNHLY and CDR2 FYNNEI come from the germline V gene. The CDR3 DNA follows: TGTGCCAGCAAGAAGGAGGGCCAAGAGACCCAGTACTTC. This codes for CASKKEGQETQYF.

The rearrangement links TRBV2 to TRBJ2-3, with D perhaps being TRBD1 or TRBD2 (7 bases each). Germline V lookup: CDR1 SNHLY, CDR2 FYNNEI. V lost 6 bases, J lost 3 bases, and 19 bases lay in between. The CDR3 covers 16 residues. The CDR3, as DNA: TGTGCCAGCAGCGGGACAGCCGGGAGGATAACAGATACGCAGTATTTT. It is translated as CASSGTAGRITDTQYF.

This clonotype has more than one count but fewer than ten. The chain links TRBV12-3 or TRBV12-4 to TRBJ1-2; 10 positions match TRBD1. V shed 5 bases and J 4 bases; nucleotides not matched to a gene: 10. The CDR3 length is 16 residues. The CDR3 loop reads CASSPYRDRGPYGYTF. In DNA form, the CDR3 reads TGTGCCAGCAGTCCCTATCGCGACAGGGGGCCCTATGGCTACACCTTC.

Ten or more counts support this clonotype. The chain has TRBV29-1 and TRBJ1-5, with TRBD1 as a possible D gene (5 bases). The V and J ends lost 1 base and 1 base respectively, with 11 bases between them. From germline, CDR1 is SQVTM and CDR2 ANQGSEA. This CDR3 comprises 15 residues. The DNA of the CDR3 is TGCAGCGTTGAAGGGAGGGGTTGGAGCAATCAGCCCCAGCATTTT. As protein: CSVEGRGWSNQPQHF.

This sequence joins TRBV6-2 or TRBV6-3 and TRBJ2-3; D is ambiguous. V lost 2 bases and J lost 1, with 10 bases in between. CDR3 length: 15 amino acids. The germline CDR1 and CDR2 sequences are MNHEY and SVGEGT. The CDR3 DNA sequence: TGTGCCAGCAGTTACGGGTACGGTGGCACAGATACGCAGTATTTT. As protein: CASSYGYGGTDTQYF.

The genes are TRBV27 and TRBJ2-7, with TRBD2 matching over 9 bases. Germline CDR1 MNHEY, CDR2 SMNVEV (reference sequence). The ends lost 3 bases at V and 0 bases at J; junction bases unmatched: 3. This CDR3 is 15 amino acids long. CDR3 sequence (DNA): TGTGCCAGCAGTTTTACTAGCGGGCCCTCCTACGAGCAGTACTTC. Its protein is CASSFTSGPSYEQYF.

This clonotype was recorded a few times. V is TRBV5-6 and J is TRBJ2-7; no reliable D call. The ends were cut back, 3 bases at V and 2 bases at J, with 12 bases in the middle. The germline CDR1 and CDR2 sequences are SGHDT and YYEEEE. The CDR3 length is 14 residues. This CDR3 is CASSWRGPTYEQYF. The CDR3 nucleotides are TGTGCCAGCAGCTGGCGAGGACCCACCTACGAGCAGTACTTC.

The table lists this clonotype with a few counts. The CDR3 nucleotides read TGTGCCAGCAGTTTGGTGCGACAGGTAAACGTCCTGACTTTC. As protein: CASSLVRQVNVLTF. The gene calls are TRBV28 and TRBJ2-6, with a tentative D call TRBD1 (6 bases). Germline V CDR1 and CDR2: MDHEN, SYDVKM. This CDR3 comprises 14 residues. V was pared by 3 bases and J by 10 bases, with 13 bases between.

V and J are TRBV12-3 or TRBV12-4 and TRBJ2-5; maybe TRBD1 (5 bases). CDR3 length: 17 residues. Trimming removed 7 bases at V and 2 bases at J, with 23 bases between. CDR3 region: CASNPYSDLGRQETQYF. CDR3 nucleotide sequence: TGTGCCAGCAACCCTTATTCCGACCTGGGGCGGCAAGAGACCCAGTACTTC.

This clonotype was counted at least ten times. As DNA, the CDR3 is TGTGCCAGCCTCTCTTCCAGGAGGTCAATTCCAGAGACCCAGTACTTC. Protein sequence: CASLSSRRSIPETQYF. This chain connects TRBV12-3 or TRBV12-4 to TRBJ2-5; TRBD2 is a possible D gene (5 bases). This CDR3 has 16 amino acids. Trimming pared 8 bases from V and 4 bases from J, leaving 23 bases between.